This TCR beta chain derives from a study of blood T cell repertoires in COVID-19. Study at large: COVID-19 samples, acute and convalescent, were from the United States, Italy and Spain. PBMCs, B-cell-depleted T cells, or T cells were the source of the cDNA or gDNA that made up the material.

This table comes from immunoSEQ multiplex PCR, and its TCRdb copy is limited to in-frame clones, with some not included. Counted here are 84,000 or so clones, 60% to 80% occurring once; the ten biggest clones make up around 33%. V dropped 3 bases and J dropped 4 bases, with 15 bases sitting between them. The CDR3 totals 15 residues. The germline V gene has CDR1 LGHDT and CDR2 YNNKEL (reference sequence). The sample was peripheral blood. The source is a man between 60 and 75 years old with COVID-19, enrolled during active disease. The chain recombines TRBV3-1 (or the pseudogene TRBV3-2) with TRBJ1-2; D ambiguous. The chain's CDR3 is CASSHPRAGSYGYTF. The CDR3 region has the DNA TGTGCCAGCAGCCATCCAAGAGCAGGTAGCTATGGCTACACCTTC.